This T cell receptor beta chain was retrieved from a study of vaccination effects on CD4 cells after COVID-19. About the study: Early and late post-vaccination sampling was undertaken in a cohort of a few convalescent patients. Median timing of post-vaccine samples was 72 days after the second dose. Findings and caveats of the study: Long after vaccination, the clones induced by infection and by vaccine shrank markedly in size.

Comment on this clone: Its antigen is as yet unknown.

The table came from immunoSEQ multiplex PCR; TCRdb's copy has only in-frame clones and leaves some out. The table includes more than 13,000 clones, over 70% detected once. The V gene's germline CDR1 is LGHNA and CDR2 YSLEER. With V trimmed by 2 bases and J by 5 bases, 2 bases remained unmatched. The CDR3 loop spans 14 amino acids. Prior to sequencing, the ViraFEST assay stimulated PBMC with viral peptide pools, which expanded the antigen-specific CD4+ T cells. Around day 10 of culture, CD4+ T cells were separated out. A PCR test confirmed that the person had SARS-CoV-2 infection between March and December 2020. Each participant was given two doses of one vaccine (BNT162b2 or mRNA-1273). The authors exchanged half the medium for IL-2 medium on days 3 and 7.

The sequence was collected from a human donor who had a prior SARS-CoV-2 infection. The chain couples TRBV4-3 to TRBJ2-3; 9 nucleotides line up with TRBD2. This sample comprised CD4+ T cells from PBMCs cultured with HCoV-NL63 spike peptides, obtained after COVID-19 vaccination. CDR3 DNA: TGCGCCAGCAGCCAAACACTAGCGGGAGATACGCAGTATTTT. It codes for CASSQTLAGDTQYF.